These T cell receptor beta chains were read from a single sample in a study of T cell repertoires in cytomegalovirus infection. One entry per CDR3 protein, called by TCRdb with MiXCR from the reads. The sample has some 270,000 distinct CDR3 sequences, approximately 22% seen once; the top ten hold around 20%. The antigens these receptors bind are not known. Sequenced here: cultured PBMCs, sampled from culture after CMV antigen stimulation. These receptors originate from a human donor in good health (CMV status not recorded). Some clones in this sample may be carry-over from other donors' samples. The CDR3 runs from the conserved cysteine through the conserved F or W. The D gene is left open where the match is weak. Clone size is given for some rows only: seen once, a few or many times, or a class if the clone is expanded.

abundance | j_gene | v_gene | d_gene | CDR3aa | CDR3nt
many | TRBJ2-3 | TRBV7-2 | NA | CASSLATSVWKQYF | TGTGCCAGCAGCTTAGCCACATCCGTCTGGAAGCAGTATTTT
many | TRBJ2-3 | TRBV30 | NA | CAWSVQTDTQYF | TGTGCCTGGAGTGTACAGACAGATACGCAGTATTTT
few | TRBJ2-1 | TRBV4-1 | TRBD2 | CASSHPFGGTYNEQFF | TGCGCCAGCAGCCACCCGTTCGGGGGGACTTACAATGAGCAGTTCTTC
few | TRBJ2-1 | TRBV6-1 | NA | CASLTRFNEQFF | TGTGCCAGCCTGACTAGATTCAATGAGCAGTTCTTC
few | TRBJ2-1 | TRBV7-2 | NA | CASSLAGVPDNREQFF | TGTGCCAGCAGCTTAGCGGGTGTCCCGGACAACAGGGAGCAGTTCTTC
few | TRBJ1-5 | TRBV6-2/TRBV6-3 | NA | CASSGVGSQPQHF | TGTGCCAGCTCCGGGGTCGGTAGTCAGCCCCAGCATTTT
many | TRBJ2-3 | TRBV7-3 | TRBD2 | CASSLRPTGGPKDTQYF | TGTGCCAGCAGCTTAAGGCCAACGGGAGGGCCGAAAGATACGCAGTATTTT
few | TRBJ1-6 | TRBV27 | NA | CASSFPQGLGNSPLHF | TGTGCCAGCAGTTTCCCCCAGGGCCTGGGGAATTCACCCCTCCACTTT
NA | TRBJ2-5 | TRBV5-1 | TRBD2 | CASSLVPSGSQETQYF | TGCGCCAGCAGCTTGGTTCCTAGCGGGAGCCAAGAGACCCAGTACTTC
NA | TRBJ1-1 | TRBV6-6 | NA | CATTGSTEAFF | TGTGCCACAACCGGGAGCACTGAAGCTTTCTTT
few | TRBJ2-3 | TRBV7-6 | TRBD2 | CASSFSSSGLTDTQYF | TGTGCCAGCAGCTTTAGTTCTAGCGGACTCACAGATACGCAGTATTTT
NA | TRBJ2-3 | TRBV6-6 | TRBD1 | CASIRQGGTDTQYF | TGTGCCAGCATCCGACAGGGGGGGACAGATACGCAGTATTTT
many | TRBJ2-3 | TRBV7-2 | TRBD2 | CASSLIRASGNRRTDTQYF | TGTGCCAGCAGCTTAATTCGGGCTAGCGGGAATAGACGCACAGATACGCAGTATTTT
many | TRBJ1-6 | TRBV7-2 | NA | CASSSQDNSPLHF | TGTGCCAGCAGCTCACAGGATAATTCACCCCTCCACTTT
NA | TRBJ2-5 | TRBV11-2 | TRBD2 | CASSLVRGLAGGRSTGETQYF | TGTGCCAGCAGCTTAGTACGAGGACTAGCGGGAGGGCGATCAACCGGGGAGACCCAGTACTTC
NA | TRBJ1-2 | TRBV18 | NA | CASSPLPGRIYGYTF | TGTGCCAGCTCACCGCTCCCGGGACGGATTTATGGCTACACCTTC
once | TRBJ2-1 | TRBV2 | NA | CASSQGTVADEQFF | TGTGCCAGCAGCCAAGGGACGGTGGCTGATGAGCAGTTCTTC
many | TRBJ2-3 | TRBV7-2 | NA | CASSLFQGIDTQYF | TGTGCCAGCAGCTTATTCCAGGGGATAGATACGCAGTATTTT
many | TRBJ2-5 | TRBV7-2 | NA | CASSLVGDRQETQYF | TGTGCCAGCAGCTTAGTAGGGGATCGACAAGAGACCCAGTACTTC
NA | TRBJ1-2 | TRBV4-3 | TRBD1 | CASSQDNRGQIYGYTF | TGCGCCAGCAGCCAAGATAACAGGGGCCAGATCTATGGCTACACCTTC
few | TRBJ1-6 | TRBV28 | TRBD1 | CASSPGTGRLPLHF | TGTGCCAGCAGTCCCGGGACAGGGCGGTTGCCCCTCCACTTT
NA | TRBJ1-1 | TRBV12-5 | NA | CASGNQINTEAFF | TGTGCTAGTGGTAACCAAATAAACACTGAAGCTTTCTTT